Listed here is a single T cell receptor beta chain. The antigen is undetermined. This entry comes from a study of T cell repertoires in cytomegalovirus infection. Study overall: The public TCR beta signatures pointed to both CMV infection and matching HLA type. General study findings and limits: HLA-C-restricted CMV clonotypes gave the most frequent clonotype in two of eight donors. Individuals carrying CMV plus the relevant HLA were identified by cumulative frequency of public TCR beta families.

The CDR3 has 13 residues. Looked up from germline, CDR1 is SGHVS and CDR2 is FNYEAQ. TCRdb redid the calling of the reads with MiXCR, one entry per CDR3 protein. The sample consists of nearly 450,000 distinct CDR3 sequences, around 32% of them appearing once. This clonotype was sampled from a human donor in good health (CMV status not recorded). Some clones in this sample may be carry-over from other donors' samples. The gene calls are TRBV7-6 and TRBJ2-1; a weak D match, TRBD1 (6 bases). Sequenced input: PBMCs. DNA of the CDR3: TGTGCTAGAAGCCCGCGACAGGACAAGGAGAAGTTCTTC. It translates to CARSPRQDKEKFF.